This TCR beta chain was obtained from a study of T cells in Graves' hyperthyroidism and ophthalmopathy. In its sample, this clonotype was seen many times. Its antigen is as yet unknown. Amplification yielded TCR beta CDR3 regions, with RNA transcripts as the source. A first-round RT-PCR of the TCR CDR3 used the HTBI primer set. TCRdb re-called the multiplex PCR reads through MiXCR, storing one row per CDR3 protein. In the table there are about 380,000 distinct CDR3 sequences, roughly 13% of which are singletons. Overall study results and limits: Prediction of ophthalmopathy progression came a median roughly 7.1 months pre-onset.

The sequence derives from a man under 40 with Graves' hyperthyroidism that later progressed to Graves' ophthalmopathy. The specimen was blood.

The CDR3 loop is CASSPSQGQEGYGYTF. The CDR3 bases are TGTGCCAGCAGCCCCAGTCAGGGACAGGAGGGCTATGGCTACACCTTC. The genes are TRBV7-3 and TRBJ1-2, with TRBD1 identical over 8 bases. This CDR3 region has 16 residues. Germline CDR1 is SGHTA and CDR2 is FQGTGA. J lost 4 bases, V lost 5 bases, and 12 bases had no gene match. Complete variable domain (other parts from reference TRBV7-3 and TRBJ1-2): GAGVSQTPSNKVTEKGKYVELRCDPISGHTALYWYRQSLGQGPEFLIYFQGTGAADDSGLPNDRFFAVRPEGSVSTLKIQRTERGDSAVYLCASSPSQGQEGYGYTFGSGTRLTVV.